This is a list of T cell receptor beta chains from one sample in a study of blood T cell repertoires in COVID-19. Sequencing used immunoSEQ multiplex PCR; TCRdb keeps in-frame clones, though not all of them. The table shows 300,000 or so clones, with roughly 91% occurring only once. Sequencing used PBMCs or T cells enriched from blood (not recorded which). All receptors derive from a woman aged 45-60 years who had been exposed to COVID-19. Each CDR3 is given with its conserved first and last residue. Each record gives: V gene, clone size, D gene, J gene, CDR3 protein, CDR3 DNA. The D gene is left open where the match is weak. Clone sizes are given selectively: once, few, many, or a class where the clone is expanded.

V gene: TRBV6-4; clone size: few; D gene: TRBD1; J gene: TRBJ1-6; CDR3 protein: CASRDSSGQGNSPLHF; CDR3 DNA: TGTGCCAGCAGGGACAGTTCGGGACAGGGTAATTCACCCCTCCACTTT
V gene: TRBV5-6; clone size: -; D gene: -; J gene: TRBJ1-1; CDR3 protein: CASSLYTLNTEAFF; CDR3 DNA: TGTGCCAGCAGCTTATACACCTTGAACACTGAAGCTTTCTTT
V gene: TRBV18; clone size: -; D gene: -; J gene: TRBJ2-5; CDR3 protein: CASSPPFVRETQYF; CDR3 DNA: TGTGCCAGCTCACCACCGTTTGTTCGAGAGACCCAGTACTTC
V gene: TRBV6-5; clone size: -; D gene: TRBD1; J gene: TRBJ1-5; CDR3 protein: CASTTTGLGNQPQHF; CDR3 DNA: TGTGCCAGCACTACGACAGGGTTAGGCAATCAGCCCCAGCATTTT
V gene: TRBV6-1; clone size: -; D gene: TRBD1; J gene: TRBJ2-7; CDR3 protein: CASSEGRGPTYEQYF; CDR3 DNA: TGTGCCAGCAGTGAAGGCAGGGGGCCAACCTACGAGCAGTACTTC
V gene: TRBV19; clone size: -; D gene: -; J gene: TRBJ2-1; CDR3 protein: CASSIGGPNEQFF; CDR3 DNA: TGTGCCAGTAGTATTGGAGGGCCCAATGAGCAGTTCTTC
V gene: TRBV4-1; clone size: -; D gene: TRBD1; J gene: TRBJ2-5; CDR3 protein: CASSQDPPGGRETQYF; CDR3 DNA: TGCGCCAGCAGCCAAGATCCCCCAGGGGGCCGAGAGACCCAGTACTTC
V gene: TRBV28; clone size: -; D gene: TRBD1; J gene: TRBJ2-7; CDR3 protein: CASSSGGAREQYF; CDR3 DNA: TGTGCCAGCAGTTCAGGGGGCGCAAGGGAGCAGTACTTC
V gene: TRBV12-3/TRBV12-4; clone size: -; D gene: -; J gene: TRBJ2-1; CDR3 protein: CASSPYTGNEQFF; CDR3 DNA: TGTGCCAGCAGTCCTTACACGGGGAATGAGCAGTTCTTC
V gene: TRBV2; clone size: -; D gene: -; J gene: TRBJ1-2; CDR3 protein: CASSVSGANGYTF; CDR3 DNA: TGTGCCAGCAGTGTCTCAGGGGCTAATGGCTACACCTTC
V gene: TRBV10-2; clone size: few; D gene: TRBD1; J gene: TRBJ2-7; CDR3 protein: CASGRQGIYEQYF; CDR3 DNA: TGCGCCAGCGGGAGACAGGGGATCTACGAGCAGTACTTC
V gene: TRBV7-2; clone size: -; D gene: -; J gene: TRBJ2-5; CDR3 protein: CASSLGARSGQETQYF; CDR3 DNA: TGTGCCAGCAGCTTAGGGGCCAGAAGTGGGCAAGAGACCCAGTACTTC
V gene: TRBV7-9; clone size: few; D gene: -; J gene: TRBJ1-2; CDR3 protein: CASSSPQGANYGYTF; CDR3 DNA: TGTGCCAGCAGCTCACCACAGGGAGCTAACTATGGCTACACCTTC
V gene: TRBV15; clone size: -; D gene: -; J gene: TRBJ1-4; CDR3 protein: CATTPRRGRTNEKLFF; CDR3 DNA: TGTGCCACCACCCCCCGGCGAGGGCGAACTAATGAAAAACTGTTTTTT
V gene: TRBV19; clone size: -; D gene: -; J gene: TRBJ2-1; CDR3 protein: CASSIIATSYNEQFF; CDR3 DNA: TGTGCCAGTAGTATAATAGCGACCTCCTACAATGAGCAGTTCTTC
V gene: TRBV18; clone size: -; D gene: TRBD1; J gene: TRBJ1-1; CDR3 protein: CASSPGTGDFRTEAFF; CDR3 DNA: TGTGCCAGCTCACCTGGGACAGGGGATTTTCGTACTGAAGCTTTCTTT
V gene: TRBV7-6; clone size: -; D gene: TRBD1; J gene: TRBJ2-2; CDR3 protein: CASSLVLDRVTGELFF; CDR3 DNA: TGTGCCAGCAGCTTAGTACTGGACAGGGTCACCGGGGAGCTGTTTTTT
V gene: TRBV2; clone size: few; D gene: -; J gene: TRBJ1-2; CDR3 protein: CASGTRDMAANYGYTF; CDR3 DNA: TGTGCCAGCGGAACTCGAGACATGGCAGCTAACTATGGCTACACCTTC
V gene: TRBV28; clone size: once; D gene: TRBD2; J gene: TRBJ2-7; CDR3 protein: CASSLVVVAGVYEQYF; CDR3 DNA: TGTGCCAGCAGTTTGGTCGTGGTAGCGGGGGTTTACGAGCAGTACTTC
V gene: TRBV4-1; clone size: -; D gene: -; J gene: TRBJ2-2; CDR3 protein: CASSQVAGRGTGELFF; CDR3 DNA: TGCGCCAGCAGCCAAGTCGCTGGCAGGGGCACCGGGGAGCTGTTTTTT
V gene: TRBV3-1/TRBV3-2; clone size: -; D gene: -; J gene: TRBJ2-1; CDR3 protein: CASSQGPLGANEQFF; CDR3 DNA: TGTGCCAGCAGCCAAGGTCCCCTGGGGGCCAATGAGCAGTTCTTC
V gene: TRBV4-2; clone size: few; D gene: TRBD2; J gene: TRBJ2-1; CDR3 protein: CASSQGDWTSGGVGEQFF; CDR3 DNA: TGTGCCAGCAGCCAAGGGGATTGGACTAGCGGGGGAGTGGGTGAGCAGTTCTTC
V gene: TRBV7-8; clone size: -; D gene: -; J gene: TRBJ2-7; CDR3 protein: CASSLLSLQAYEQYF; CDR3 DNA: TGTGCCAGCAGCTTATTAAGTCTTCAGGCCTACGAGCAGTACTTC
V gene: TRBV30; clone size: -; D gene: -; J gene: TRBJ1-5; CDR3 protein: CAWSVNLARFSVYSNQPQHF; CDR3 DNA: TGTGCCTGGAGTGTAAATCTGGCCAGGTTCTCGGTCTATAGCAATCAGCCCCAGCATTTT
V gene: TRBV28; clone size: -; D gene: -; J gene: TRBJ2-7; CDR3 protein: CASSTGEAYEQYF; CDR3 DNA: TGTGCCAGCAGTACAGGGGAGGCCTACGAGCAGTACTTC
V gene: TRBV6-5; clone size: once; D gene: -; J gene: TRBJ1-3; CDR3 protein: CASSRGASSGNTIYF; CDR3 DNA: TGTGCCAGCAGCCGGGGGGCATCCTCTGGAAACACCATATATTTT
V gene: TRBV7-9; clone size: -; D gene: -; J gene: TRBJ1-1; CDR3 protein: CASSLGDIEEAFF; CDR3 DNA: TGTGCCAGCAGCTTGGGGGACATTGAAGAAGCTTTCTTT
V gene: TRBV29-1; clone size: -; D gene: -; J gene: TRBJ1-1; CDR3 protein: CSVKNAINTEAFF; CDR3 DNA: TGCAGCGTTAAGAATGCGATTAACACTGAAGCTTTCTTT
V gene: TRBV5-1; clone size: -; D gene: TRBD1; J gene: TRBJ1-3; CDR3 protein: CASSTGQESSGNTIYF; CDR3 DNA: TGCGCCAGCAGCACGGGACAGGAGAGCTCTGGAAACACCATATATTTT
V gene: TRBV28; clone size: -; D gene: -; J gene: TRBJ1-3; CDR3 protein: CASRKRDKNGNTIYF; CDR3 DNA: TGTGCCAGCAGAAAGCGGGACAAGAATGGAAACACCATATATTTT
V gene: TRBV28; clone size: -; D gene: -; J gene: TRBJ1-1; CDR3 protein: CASSSSWGAGNTEAFF; CDR3 DNA: TGTGCCAGCAGTTCCTCTTGGGGTGCGGGTAACACTGAAGCTTTCTTT
V gene: TRBV3-1/TRBV3-2; clone size: -; D gene: -; J gene: TRBJ2-2; CDR3 protein: CASSQGGGRATGELFF; CDR3 DNA: TGTGCCAGCAGCCAAGGGGGGGGCCGTGCCACCGGGGAGCTGTTTTTT
V gene: TRBV2; clone size: few; D gene: TRBD2; J gene: TRBJ2-5; CDR3 protein: CASRGSGASQETQYF; CDR3 DNA: TGTGCCAGCAGGGGGAGCGGGGCCTCTCAAGAGACCCAGTACTTC
V gene: TRBV7-2; clone size: -; D gene: TRBD1; J gene: TRBJ1-6; CDR3 protein: CASSLVRGIHSPLHF; CDR3 DNA: TGTGCCAGCAGCTTAGTCAGGGGGATCCATTCACCCCTCCACTTT
V gene: TRBV28; clone size: -; D gene: -; J gene: TRBJ1-1; CDR3 protein: CASSPLTGNTEAFF; CDR3 DNA: TGTGCCAGCAGCCCCCTCACGGGGAACACTGAAGCTTTCTTT
V gene: TRBV5-4; clone size: -; D gene: -; J gene: TRBJ1-1; CDR3 protein: CASSLGTLTNTEAFF; CDR3 DNA: TGTGCCAGCAGCTTGGGGACACTTACAAACACTGAAGCTTTCTTT
V gene: TRBV14; clone size: -; D gene: -; J gene: TRBJ1-4; CDR3 protein: CASSQRQTNEKLFF; CDR3 DNA: TGTGCCAGCAGCCAGCGACAAACAAATGAAAAACTGTTTTTT
V gene: TRBV29-1; clone size: -; D gene: TRBD1; J gene: TRBJ2-7; CDR3 protein: CSVTGGERYEQYF; CDR3 DNA: TGCAGCGTTACAGGGGGCGAGAGGTACGAGCAGTACTTC
V gene: TRBV7-6; clone size: -; D gene: TRBD1; J gene: TRBJ1-6; CDR3 protein: CASSQGQGGNSPLHF; CDR3 DNA: TGTGCCAGCAGCCAGGGACAGGGGGGAAATTCACCCCTCCACTTT
V gene: TRBV2; clone size: -; D gene: -; J gene: TRBJ1-6; CDR3 protein: CASNLDTSQPLHF; CDR3 DNA: TGTGCCAGCAACCTTGATACGAGTCAACCCCTCCACTTT
V gene: TRBV5-1; clone size: few; D gene: -; J gene: TRBJ1-2; CDR3 protein: CASSFGQLEGYTF; CDR3 DNA: TGCGCCAGCAGCTTCGGACAGCTAGAAGGCTACACCTTC
V gene: TRBV28; clone size: -; D gene: TRBD1; J gene: TRBJ1-5; CDR3 protein: CASSPSQGGFYSNQPQHF; CDR3 DNA: TGTGCCAGCAGCCCAAGTCAGGGGGGTTTCTATAGCAATCAGCCCCAGCATTTT
V gene: TRBV6-4; clone size: few; D gene: -; J gene: TRBJ1-2; CDR3 protein: CASSVVAGDYGYTF; CDR3 DNA: TGTGCCAGCAGTGTCGTAGCAGGGGACTATGGCTACACCTTC
V gene: TRBV6-5; clone size: -; D gene: TRBD1; J gene: TRBJ1-1; CDR3 protein: CASDGTGRMNTEAFF; CDR3 DNA: TGTGCCAGCGATGGGACAGGGCGGATGAACACTGAAGCTTTCTTT
V gene: TRBV5-4; clone size: -; D gene: TRBD1; J gene: TRBJ1-2; CDR3 protein: CASSLALTGTGGYGYTF; CDR3 DNA: TGTGCCAGCAGCTTGGCTCTGACGGGGACAGGGGGCTATGGCTACACCTTC
V gene: TRBV7-9; clone size: once; D gene: -; J gene: TRBJ1-2; CDR3 protein: CASSPPGVHYGYTF; CDR3 DNA: TGTGCCAGCAGCCCGCCCGGGGTTCACTATGGCTACACCTTC
V gene: TRBV7-2; clone size: few; D gene: TRBD2; J gene: TRBJ2-3; CDR3 protein: CASSLTSGGTDTQYF; CDR3 DNA: TGTGCCAGCAGCTTAACTAGCGGAGGCACAGATACGCAGTATTTT
V gene: TRBV10-3; clone size: few; D gene: TRBD2; J gene: TRBJ2-1; CDR3 protein: CAISELAGSYEQFF; CDR3 DNA: TGTGCCATCAGTGAGCTAGCGGGGTCCTATGAGCAGTTCTTC
V gene: TRBV3-1/TRBV3-2; clone size: -; D gene: TRBD1; J gene: TRBJ1-2; CDR3 protein: CASSQYGQGHGYTF; CDR3 DNA: TGTGCCAGCAGCCAATACGGACAGGGTCATGGCTACACCTTC
V gene: TRBV4-1; clone size: -; D gene: TRBD1; J gene: TRBJ1-5; CDR3 protein: CASSYDGQARQPQHF; CDR3 DNA: TGCGCCAGCAGCTATGACGGACAGGCACGCCAGCCCCAGCATTTT
V gene: TRBV6-1; clone size: -; D gene: -; J gene: TRBJ1-4; CDR3 protein: CASSELQGVSEKLFF; CDR3 DNA: TGTGCCAGCAGTGAATTACAGGGCGTTAGCGAAAAACTGTTTTTT
V gene: TRBV11-2; clone size: -; D gene: -; J gene: TRBJ2-3; CDR3 protein: CASSLIRGALGDTQYF; CDR3 DNA: TGTGCCAGCAGCTTAATACGGGGGGCCCTCGGTGATACGCAGTATTTT